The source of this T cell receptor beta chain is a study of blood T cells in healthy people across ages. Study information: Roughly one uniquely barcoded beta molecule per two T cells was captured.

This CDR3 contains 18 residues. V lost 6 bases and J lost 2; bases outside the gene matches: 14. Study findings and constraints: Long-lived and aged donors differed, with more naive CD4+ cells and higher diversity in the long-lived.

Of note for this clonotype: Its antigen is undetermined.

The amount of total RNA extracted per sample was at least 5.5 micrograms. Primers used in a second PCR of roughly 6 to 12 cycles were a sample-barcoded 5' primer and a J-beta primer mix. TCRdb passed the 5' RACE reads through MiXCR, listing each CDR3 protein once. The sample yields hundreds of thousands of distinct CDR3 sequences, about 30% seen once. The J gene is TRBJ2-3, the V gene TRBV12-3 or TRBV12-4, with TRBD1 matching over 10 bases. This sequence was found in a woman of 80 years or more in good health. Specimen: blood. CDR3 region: CASSRGVGGTGVTDTQYF. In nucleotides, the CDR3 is TGTGCCAGCAGCCGTGGGGTGGGGGGGACAGGGGTCACAGATACGCAGTATTTT.